The T cell receptor beta chain under discussion was sequenced for a study of regulatory T cells in long-lasting Graves disease. The V gene end was trimmed by 4 bases and the J gene end by 2 bases; junction bases not matched to a gene: 7. This CDR3 is built from 17 residues. Germline assignment: CDR1 KGHDR and CDR2 SFDVKD. Study-wide points: There was favoring of TRBV28, TRBJ1-2 and TRBJ2-5 in persistent disease. Researchers reported studying only peripheral blood, not thyroid tissue.

The time point denotes: persistent/refractory GD, antithyroid drugs over 5 years with positive TRAb. With RNA extracted from PBMCs as input, the TCR library was made. Both iRepertoire HTBI primers and Arm-PCR of CDR3 regions were used to build the TCR beta libraries. In the authors' methods: Sample data revealed approximately 60 TRBV and more than 13 TRBJ segments. TCRdb redid the calling of the multiplex PCR reads with MiXCR, one entry per CDR3 protein. TCRdb assigned the V and J calls; the authors' analysis was not used. In the table there are a few hundred thousand distinct CDR3 sequences, more than 20% of which are singletons. As to this clonotype: Its antigen is not known.

This TCR was sampled from a woman aged 40 to 55 with Graves disease. J is TRBJ2-4 and V is TRBV24-1, with TRBD1 matching over 10 bases. The sample was peripheral blood mononuclear cells (PBMCs), taken when the disease was refractory, from a patient treated with antithyroid drugs. CDR3 DNA sequence: TGTGCCACCAGTGACTTCCGGGACAGGGGTTCCAAAAACATTCAGTACTTC. Its protein is CATSDFRDRGSKNIQYF.